This TCR beta chain was recovered during a study of cytotoxic CD8 clonotypes in ibrutinib-treated CLL. In the study overall: Response material was collected after a median 12 months of treatment, range 6 to 36.

Study-wide results and caveats: Upon ibrutinib response clonality rose, and upon progression it fell back toward baseline.

This CDR3 spans 15 amino acids. Germline V lookup: CDR1 ENHRY, CDR2 SYGVKD. V was pared by 6 bases and J by 5 bases, with 13 bases of the junction left unmatched. Notes on this clone: Its specificity is unknown.

Profiled with immunoSEQ multiplex PCR; TCRdb holds only in-frame clones, not every one. Here the sample spans more than 75,000 clones, roughly 80% being singletons. This TCR came from a human donor with chronic lymphocytic leukemia. This chain joins TRBV10-3 and TRBJ2-7, with 7 bases identical to TRBD2. Source: PBMCs, taken after 24 months of ibrutinib treatment. The CDR3 sequence is CAIRAVAGVNHEQYF. As DNA, the CDR3 is TGTGCCATCAGGGCTGTGGCGGGAGTTAACCACGAGCAGTACTTC.